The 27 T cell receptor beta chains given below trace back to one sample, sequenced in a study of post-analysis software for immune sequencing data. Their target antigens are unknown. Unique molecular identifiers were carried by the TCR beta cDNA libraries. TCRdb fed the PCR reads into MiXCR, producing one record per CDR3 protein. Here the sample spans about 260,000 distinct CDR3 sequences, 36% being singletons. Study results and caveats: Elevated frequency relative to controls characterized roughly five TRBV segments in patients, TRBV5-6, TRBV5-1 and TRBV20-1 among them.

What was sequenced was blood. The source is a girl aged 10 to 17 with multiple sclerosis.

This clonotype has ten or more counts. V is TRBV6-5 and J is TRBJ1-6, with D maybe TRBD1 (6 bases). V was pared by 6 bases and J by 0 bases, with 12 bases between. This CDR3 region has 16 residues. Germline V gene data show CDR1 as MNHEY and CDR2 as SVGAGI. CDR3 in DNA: TGTGCCAGCAGACGAGGACAGAGCTCCTATAATTCACCCCTCCACTTT. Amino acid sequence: CASRRGQSSYNSPLHF.

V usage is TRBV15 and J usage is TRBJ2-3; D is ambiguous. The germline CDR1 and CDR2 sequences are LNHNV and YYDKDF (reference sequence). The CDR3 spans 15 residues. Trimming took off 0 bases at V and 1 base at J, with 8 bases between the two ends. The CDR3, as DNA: TGTGCCACCAGCAGAGATCCGGTACGCACAGATACGCAGTATTTT. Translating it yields CATSRDPVRTDTQYF.

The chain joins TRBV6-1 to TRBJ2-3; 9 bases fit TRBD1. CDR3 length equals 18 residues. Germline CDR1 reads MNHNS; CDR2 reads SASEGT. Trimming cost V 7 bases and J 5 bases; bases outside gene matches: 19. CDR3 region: CASTLSVTGGARVDTQYF. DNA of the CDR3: TGTGCCAGCACATTATCGGTGACAGGGGGGGCTCGGGTAGATACGCAGTATTTT.

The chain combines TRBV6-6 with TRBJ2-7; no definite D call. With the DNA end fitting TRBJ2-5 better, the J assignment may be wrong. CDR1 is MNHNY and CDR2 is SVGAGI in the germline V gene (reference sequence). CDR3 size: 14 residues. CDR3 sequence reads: CASSYLSLEETQYF. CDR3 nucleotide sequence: TGTGCCAGCAGTTATCTGAGTTTGGAGGAGACCCAGTACTTC.

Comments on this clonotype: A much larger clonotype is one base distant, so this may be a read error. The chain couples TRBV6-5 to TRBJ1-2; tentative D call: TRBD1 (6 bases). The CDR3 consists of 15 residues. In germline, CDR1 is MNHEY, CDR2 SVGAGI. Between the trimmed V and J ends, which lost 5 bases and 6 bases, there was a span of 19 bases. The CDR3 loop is CASSTFQGPLHGYTF. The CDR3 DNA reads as TGTGCCAGCAGTACTTTCCAGGGGCCCCTCCATGGCTACACCTTC.

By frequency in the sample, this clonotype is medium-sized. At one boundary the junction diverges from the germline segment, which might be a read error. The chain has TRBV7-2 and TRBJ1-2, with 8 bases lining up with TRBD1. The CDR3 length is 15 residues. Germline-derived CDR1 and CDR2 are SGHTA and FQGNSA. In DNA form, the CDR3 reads TGTGCCAGCAGCCTAGCGGGACAGGCATACTATGGCTACACCTTC. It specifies CASSLAGQAYYGYTF.

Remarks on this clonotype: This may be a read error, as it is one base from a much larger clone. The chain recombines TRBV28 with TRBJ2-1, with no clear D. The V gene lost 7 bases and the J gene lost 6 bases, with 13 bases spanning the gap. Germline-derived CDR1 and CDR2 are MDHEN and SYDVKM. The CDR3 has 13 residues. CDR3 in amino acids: CASNTAWGNEQFF. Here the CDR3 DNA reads TGTGCCAGCAATACGGCTTGGGGCAATGAGCAGTTCTTC.

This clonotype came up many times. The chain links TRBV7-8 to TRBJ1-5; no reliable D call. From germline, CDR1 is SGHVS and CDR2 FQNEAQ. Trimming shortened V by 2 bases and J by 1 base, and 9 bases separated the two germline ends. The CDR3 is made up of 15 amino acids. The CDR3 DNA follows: TGTGCCAGCAGCTTAAGGGCGGGGAGCAATCAGCCCCAGCATTTT. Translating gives CASSLRAGSNQPQHF.

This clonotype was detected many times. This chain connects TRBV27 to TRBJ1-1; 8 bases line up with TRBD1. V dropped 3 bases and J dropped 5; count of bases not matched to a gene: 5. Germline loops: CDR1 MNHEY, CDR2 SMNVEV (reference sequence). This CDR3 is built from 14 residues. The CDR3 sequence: CASSFITGGTEAFF. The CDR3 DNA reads TGTGCCAGCAGTTTTATTACAGGGGGGACTGAAGCTTTCTTT.

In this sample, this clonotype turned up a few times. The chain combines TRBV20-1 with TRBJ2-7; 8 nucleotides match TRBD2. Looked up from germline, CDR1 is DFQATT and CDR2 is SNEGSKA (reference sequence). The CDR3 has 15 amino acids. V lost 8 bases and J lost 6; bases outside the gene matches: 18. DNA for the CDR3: TGCAGTCTCATCCACCTTAGCGGGGTCCCTCTCGAGCAGTACTTC. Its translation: CSLIHLSGVPLEQYF.

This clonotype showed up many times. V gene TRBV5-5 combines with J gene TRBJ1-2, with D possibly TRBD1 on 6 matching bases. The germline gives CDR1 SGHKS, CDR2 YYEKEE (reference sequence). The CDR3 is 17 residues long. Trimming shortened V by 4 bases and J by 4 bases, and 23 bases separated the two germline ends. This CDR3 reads CASSPTAGASTPYGYTF. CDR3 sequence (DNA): TGTGCCAGCAGCCCCACTGCGGGGGCCTCGACTCCCTATGGCTACACCTTC.

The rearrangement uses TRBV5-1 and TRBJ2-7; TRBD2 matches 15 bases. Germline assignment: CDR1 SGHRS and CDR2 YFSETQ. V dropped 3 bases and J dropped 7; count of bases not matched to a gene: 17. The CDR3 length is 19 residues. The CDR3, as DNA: TGCGCCAGCAGCTCCCAGCGGGGACTAGCGGGAGGAGCTAGCGGAGAGCAGTACTTC. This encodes CASSSQRGLAGGASGEQYF.

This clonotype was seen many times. CDR3 bases: TGCAGTGCTAGCGGGAGTCTAGGGAACAATGAGCAGTTCTTC. This codes for CSASGSLGNNEQFF. This rearrangement joins TRBV20-1 to TRBJ2-1, with D perhaps matching TRBD2 (6 bases). V was clipped by 3 bases and J by 5 bases, with 14 bases between them. Per germline, CDR1 DFQATT and CDR2 SNEGSKA (reference sequence). The CDR3 is made up of 14 amino acids.

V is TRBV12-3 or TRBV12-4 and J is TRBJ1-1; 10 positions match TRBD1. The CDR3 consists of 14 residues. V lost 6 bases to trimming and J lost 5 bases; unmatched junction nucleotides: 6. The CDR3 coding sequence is TGTGCCAGCAGGAGACAGGGGGCAAGGACTGAAGCTTTCTTT. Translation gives CASRRQGARTEAFF.

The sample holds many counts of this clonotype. This chain's CDR3 is CASSSGYTF. The CDR3 coding sequence is TGTGCCAGCAGCTCAGGATACACCTTC. The J gene is TRBJ1-2, the V gene TRBV7-9; D gene ambiguous. Germline CDR1 SEHNR, CDR2 FQNEAQ (reference sequence). The ends were cut back, 4 bases at V and 11 bases at J, with 5 bases in the middle. CDR3 length: 9 residues.

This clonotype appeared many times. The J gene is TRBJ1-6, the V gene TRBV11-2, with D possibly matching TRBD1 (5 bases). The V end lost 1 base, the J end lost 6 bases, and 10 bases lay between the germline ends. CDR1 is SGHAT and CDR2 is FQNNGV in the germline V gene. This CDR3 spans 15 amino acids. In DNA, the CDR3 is TGTGCCAGCAGCTTAGTAGGGGCCGCTAATTCACCCCTCCACTTT. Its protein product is CASSLVGAANSPLHF.

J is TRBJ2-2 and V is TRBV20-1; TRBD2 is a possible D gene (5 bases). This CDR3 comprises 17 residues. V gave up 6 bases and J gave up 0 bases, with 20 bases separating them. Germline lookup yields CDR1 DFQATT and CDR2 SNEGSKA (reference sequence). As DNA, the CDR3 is TGCAGTGCCGACCTCGTCTCAAAGGGAGCGAACACCGGGGAGCTGTTTTTT. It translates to CSADLVSKGANTGELFF.

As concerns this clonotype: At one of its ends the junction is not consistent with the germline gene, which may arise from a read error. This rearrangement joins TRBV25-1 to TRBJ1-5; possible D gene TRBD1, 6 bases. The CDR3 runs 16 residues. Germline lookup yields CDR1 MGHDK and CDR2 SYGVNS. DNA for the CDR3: TGTGCCAGCAGTCCCGGGGGGGGACATAGCAATCAGCCCCAGGATTTT. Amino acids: CASSPGGGHSNQPQDF.

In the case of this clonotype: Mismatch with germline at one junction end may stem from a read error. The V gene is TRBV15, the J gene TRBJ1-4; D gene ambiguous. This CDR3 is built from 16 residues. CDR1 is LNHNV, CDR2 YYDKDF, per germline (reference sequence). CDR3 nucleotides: TGCGCCACCAGCTTTGGCGGGATTGCAACTAATGAAAAACTGTTTTTT. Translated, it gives CATSFGGIATNEKLFF.

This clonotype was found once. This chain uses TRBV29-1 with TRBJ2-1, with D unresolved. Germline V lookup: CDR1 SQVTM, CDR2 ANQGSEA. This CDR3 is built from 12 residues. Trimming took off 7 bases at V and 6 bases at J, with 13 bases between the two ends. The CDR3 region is CSGSGSTNEQFF. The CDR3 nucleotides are TGCAGCGGAAGTGGTAGCACCAATGAGCAGTTCTTC.

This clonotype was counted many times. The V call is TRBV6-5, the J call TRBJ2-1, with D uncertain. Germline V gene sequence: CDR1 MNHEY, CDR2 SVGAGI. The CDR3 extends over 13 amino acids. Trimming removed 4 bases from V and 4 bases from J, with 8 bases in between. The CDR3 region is CASSSSGYNEQFF. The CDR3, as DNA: TGTGCCAGCAGTTCGTCAGGTTACAATGAGCAGTTCTTC.

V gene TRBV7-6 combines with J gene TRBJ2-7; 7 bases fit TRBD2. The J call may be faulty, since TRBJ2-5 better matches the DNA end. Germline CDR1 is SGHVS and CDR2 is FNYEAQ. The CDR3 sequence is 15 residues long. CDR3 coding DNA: TGTGCCAGCAGTAACGGGGCTAGCGGCAGCGGGACCCAGTACTTC. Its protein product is CASSNGASGSGTQYF.

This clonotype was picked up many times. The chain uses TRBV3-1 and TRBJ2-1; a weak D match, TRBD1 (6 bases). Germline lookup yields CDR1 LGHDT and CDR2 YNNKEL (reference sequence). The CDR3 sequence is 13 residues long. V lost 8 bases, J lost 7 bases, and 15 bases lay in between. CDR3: CASANWGQNEQFF. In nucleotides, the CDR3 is TGTGCCAGCGCCAACTGGGGGCAGAATGAGCAGTTCTTC.

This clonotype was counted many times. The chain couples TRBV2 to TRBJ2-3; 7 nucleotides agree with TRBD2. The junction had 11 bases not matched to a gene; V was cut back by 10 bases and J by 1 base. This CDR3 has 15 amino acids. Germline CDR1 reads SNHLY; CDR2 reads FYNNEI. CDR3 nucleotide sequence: TGTGCCACTTCGAAGGAGGCGGGGGGCACAGATACGCAGTATTTT. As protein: CATSKEAGGTDTQYF.

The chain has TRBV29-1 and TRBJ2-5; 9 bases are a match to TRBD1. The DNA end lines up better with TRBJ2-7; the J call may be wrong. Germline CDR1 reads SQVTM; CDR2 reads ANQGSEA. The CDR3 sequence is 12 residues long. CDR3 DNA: TGCAGCGTGGACAGGGGAGATCACGAGCAGTACTTC. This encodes CSVDRGDHEQYF.

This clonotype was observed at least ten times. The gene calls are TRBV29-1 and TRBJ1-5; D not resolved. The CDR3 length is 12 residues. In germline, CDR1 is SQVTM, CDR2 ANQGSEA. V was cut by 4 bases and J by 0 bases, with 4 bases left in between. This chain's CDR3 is CSVGSSNQPQHF. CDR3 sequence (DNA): TGCAGCGTTGGCAGTAGCAATCAGCCCCAGCATTTT.

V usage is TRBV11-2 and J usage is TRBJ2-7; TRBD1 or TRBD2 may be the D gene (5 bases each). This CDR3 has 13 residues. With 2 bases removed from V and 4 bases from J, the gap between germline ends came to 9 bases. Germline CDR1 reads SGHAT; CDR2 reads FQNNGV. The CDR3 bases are TGTGCCAGCAGCTTACCGGGGCCTTACGAGCAGTACTTC. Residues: CASSLPGPYEQYF.